Listed below are T cell receptor beta chains from one sample, sequenced in a study of control samples from healthy donors and cancer patients. Sequencing was performed with immunoSEQ multiplex PCR; in TCRdb, only in-frame clones are kept and a portion is missing. Of about 95,000 clones listed, 91% are singletons. The source material was blood. The receptors here all came from a woman in her 30s in good health. Both conserved end residues are part of each CDR3. Fields, in order: V gene, D gene, J gene, CDR3 protein, CDR3 DNA. The D gene is left open where the match is weak.

TRBV5-5	.	TRBJ1-6	CASSLEVGHNSPLHF	TGTGCCAGCAGCTTGGAGGTCGGGCATAATTCACCCCTCCACTTT
TRBV19	TRBD1	TRBJ1-2	CASSISTGDSGYTF	TGTGCCAGTAGTATATCAACAGGGGACTCTGGCTACACCTTC
TRBV9	.	TRBJ2-7	CASSGDSYEQYF	TGTGCCAGCAGTGGGGATTCCTACGAGCAGTACTTC
TRBV20-1	TRBD2	TRBJ2-7	CSASRGRALGEQYF	TGCAGTGCTAGTCGCGGGAGGGCCCTGGGCGAGCAGTACTTC
TRBV24-1	.	TRBJ2-1	CATSDARISYNEQFF	TGTGCCACCAGTGATGCACGGATCTCCTACAATGAGCAGTTCTTC
TRBV18	.	TRBJ2-1	CASSPLARGSYNEQFF	TGTGCCAGCTCACCATTAGCTCGGGGGTCCTACAATGAGCAGTTCTTC
TRBV13	.	TRBJ1-3	CASSFWDSGNTIYF	TGTGCCAGCAGCTTTTGGGACTCTGGAAACACCATATATTTT
TRBV19	TRBD1	TRBJ1-2	CASSLDRAYYGYTF	TGTGCCAGTAGTCTGGACAGGGCATACTATGGCTACACCTTC
TRBV10-3	TRBD2	TRBJ2-7	CAISLTSGVYEQYF	TGTGCCATCAGTCTGACTAGCGGGGTATACGAGCAGTACTTC
TRBV18	TRBD2	TRBJ2-7	CASSPRGTGGSYEQYF	TGTGCCAGCTCACCAAGGGGAACGGGAGGCTCCTACGAGCAGTACTTC
TRBV5-1	TRBD2	TRBJ2-7	CASSSGGTSGASYEQYF	TGCGCCAGCAGCTCAGGGGGCACTAGCGGGGCCTCCTACGAGCAGTACTTC
TRBV3-1/TRBV3-2	.	TRBJ1-1	CASSHADRLNTEAFF	TGTGCCAGCAGCCACGCCGACAGGTTGAACACTGAAGCTTTCTTT
TRBV18	TRBD1	TRBJ1-2	CASSPDRTGKGYGYTF	TGTGCCAGCTCACCCGATCGGACAGGGAAGGGCTATGGCTACACCTTC
TRBV11-1	.	TRBJ1-1	CASSLNQGKAFF	TGTGCCAGCAGCTTAAACCAGGGGAAAGCTTTCTTT